This T cell receptor beta chain was observed in a study of cytomegalovirus exposure and HLA in healthy donors. Findings and caveats of the study: Previously analyzed data showed that most TCR beta V segments were productive at a frequency of about 90% or about 30%.

Details on this clone: The antigen is unknown.

Use of 60 Vbeta and 13 Jbeta primers characterized the PCR. Method: immunoSEQ multiplex PCR; TCRdb's copy keeps in-frame clones and lacks some. In the table there are over 150,000 clones, around 75% of which are singletons. Sequencing input: PBMCs. The receptor comes from a male donor in good health and CMV-seronegative.

CDR3 protein: CASSWGDSEAFF. CDR3 DNA: TGCGCCAGCAGCTGGGGGGACAGCGAAGCTTTCTTT. The chain couples TRBV5-1 to TRBJ1-1; 7 nucleotides line up with TRBD1. Per germline, CDR1 SGHRS and CDR2 YFSETQ. The junction had 4 bases not matched to a gene; V was cut back by 3 bases and J by 8 bases. The CDR3 is 12 residues long. Filled out from reference TRBV5-1 and TRBJ1-1, the complete variable domain reads KAGVTQTPRYLIKTRGQQVTLSCSPISGHRSVSWYQQTPGQGLQFLFEYFSETQRNKGNFPGRFSGRQFSNSRSEMNVSTLELGDSALYLCASSWGDSEAFFGQGTRLTVV.